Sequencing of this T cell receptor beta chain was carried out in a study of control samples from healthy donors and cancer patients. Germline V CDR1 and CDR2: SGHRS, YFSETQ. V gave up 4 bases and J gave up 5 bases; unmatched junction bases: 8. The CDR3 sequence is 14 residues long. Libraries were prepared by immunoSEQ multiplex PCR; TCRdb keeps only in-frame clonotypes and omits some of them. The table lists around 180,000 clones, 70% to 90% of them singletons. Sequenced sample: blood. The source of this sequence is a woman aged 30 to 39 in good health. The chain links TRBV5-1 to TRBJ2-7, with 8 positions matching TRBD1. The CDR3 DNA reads TGCGCCAGCAGCCAGGACAGGGTCGGCCACGAGCAGTACTTC. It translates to CASSQDRVGHEQYF.